This T cell receptor (beta chain) was sequenced in a study of T cell repertoires in cytomegalovirus infection (dated 2019 in TCRdb). Study-wide context: Recently identified HLA-C-restricted CMV epitopes, whose presentation resists viral immunomodulation, were targeted by peptide stimulations together with well-studied HLA-B-restricted epitopes. Because public TCR beta signatures pointed to carriage of CMV infection together with the matching HLA type, the HLA type of each donor mattered for the analysis. Results and caveats for the whole study, not just this receptor: In both this cohort and an independent roughly 400-donor cohort, the cumulative frequency of public TCR beta family members distinguished carriers of CMV infection plus the relevant HLA type. The ex vivo response was dominated by HLA-C-restricted CMV-specific TCR beta clonotypes, which also provided the single most frequent clonotype in two of eight donors.

Per the germline V gene, ENHRY is the CDR1 and SYGVKD is the CDR2. The CDR3, cysteine through phenylalanine, is 17 amino acids long. Left in the record is the CDR3 DNA by itself, 51 bases read in frame from the first base. V and J are truncated by 4 bases and 0 bases respectively, leaving an intervening sequence of 16 bases. Notes on this clonotype: This clone's antigen is unknown. Per-base quality was not reported, and no clone a single base away is much larger than it.

Explained via the paper, the treatment or condition label denotes: in vitro stimulation with specific CMV peptide epitopes to enrich CMV-specific T cells. TCRdb names Illumina HiSeq 1500 as the instrument used. TCRdb handled the public reads itself, with Q25 trimming in fastp and clone calling in MiXCR, and kept productive beta chains. Records with the same CDR3 protein are collapsed into one entry carrying the most frequent genes and DNA. Recorded for this sample are roughly 800,000 distinct CDR3 sequences; around 29% of them occurred a single time. The top ten constitute 10% to 15% of the sample. This receptor was taken from a human donor in good health (CMV status not recorded). Some clones in this sample may be carry-over from other donors' samples. This receptor chain uses TRBV10-3 and TRBJ2-1, with TRBD2 tentatively as D gene (6 bases match). Sequences were derived from cultured CD8+ T cells from PBMCs, sampled from culture after CMV antigen stimulation. In nucleotide form, the sequence is TGTGCCATCAGTGGGGGGGACCCACCTAGCTCCTACAATGAGCAGTTCTTC. Translated, it reads CAISGGDPPSSYNEQFF.